Detailed here is one T cell receptor (beta chain). CDR1 and CDR2 from the germline V gene are SGDLS and YYNGEE. V was cut by 0 bases and J by 4 bases, with 6 bases left in between. CDR3 length: 13 residues. Method: immunoSEQ multiplex PCR; TCRdb's copy keeps in-frame clones and lacks some. This table has 50,000 to 65,000 clones, about four fifths appearing once. The sample comes from a study of OX40 agonist ivuxolimab in advanced cancers. Study at large: An agonistic anti-OX40 (CD134) antibody, ivuxolimab, was used to treat the patients.

The chain combines TRBV9 with TRBJ2-3, with D possibly TRBD2 on 6 matching bases. Sequenced material: CD4+ or CD8+ T cells sorted from blood, taken in a trial of the OX40 agonist ivuxolimab. The receptor was derived from an adult with an advanced solid tumor such as melanoma, head and neck, liver or kidney cancer. The CDR3 region is CASSVGGADTQYF. DNA for the CDR3: TGTGCCAGCAGCGTAGGGGGGGCAGATACGCAGTATTTT.